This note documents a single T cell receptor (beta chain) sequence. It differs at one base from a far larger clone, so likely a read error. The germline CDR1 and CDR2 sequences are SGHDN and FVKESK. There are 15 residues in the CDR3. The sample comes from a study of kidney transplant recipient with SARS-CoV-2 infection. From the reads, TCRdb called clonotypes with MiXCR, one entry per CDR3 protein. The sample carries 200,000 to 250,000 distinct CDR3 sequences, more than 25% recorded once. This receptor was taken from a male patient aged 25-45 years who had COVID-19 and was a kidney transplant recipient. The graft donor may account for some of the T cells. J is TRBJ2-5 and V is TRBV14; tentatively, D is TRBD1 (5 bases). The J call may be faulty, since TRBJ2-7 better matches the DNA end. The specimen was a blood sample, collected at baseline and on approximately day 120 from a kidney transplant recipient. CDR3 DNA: TGTGCCAGCAGCCTGAGAGTAGGACAAATCTACGAGCAGTACTTC. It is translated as CASSLRVGQIYEQYF.